This T cell receptor beta chain was found in a study of cytomegalovirus exposure and HLA in healthy donors. The overall study: Early released data had about 85 million unique TCRs, all coming from HLA-typed donors. Study-wide results and caveats: Later analysis demonstrated an association between a missense DCLRE1C variant and TCR beta V- and J-gene trimming.

The PCR employed 60 Vbeta primers together with 13 Jbeta primers. Under the authors' procedure: As a later analysis found, there were approximately 80 million unique TCR beta chains, of which about 10 million were shared. Libraries were prepared by immunoSEQ multiplex PCR; TCRdb keeps only in-frame clonotypes and omits some of them. V and J calls plus clone size are reproduced from that table; the DNA served to infer D and trimming. Of more than 95,000 clones in the sample, around 80% were seen once. The CDR3 runs to 14 residues. Germline V gives CDR1 MDHEN, CDR2 SYDVKM. The V gene lost 6 bases and the J gene lost 4 bases, with 13 bases spanning the gap. Concerning this clone itself: Its antigen is currently unknown.

The gene calls are TRBV28 and TRBJ1-5; D gene ambiguous. The sequencing input was PBMCs. The clonotype originates from a female donor in good health and CMV-seronegative. DNA for the CDR3: TGTGCCAGCAGGGTCGACACGGTGAATCAGCCCCAGCATTTT. It is translated as CASRVDTVNQPQHF. Full variable domain (outside the CDR3, taken from reference TRBV28 and TRBJ1-5): DVKVTQSSRYLVKRTGEKVFLECVQDMDHENMFWYRQDPGLGLRLIYFSYDVKMKEKGDIPEGYSVSREKKERFSLILESASTNQTSMYLCASRVDTVNQPQHFGDGTRLSIL.